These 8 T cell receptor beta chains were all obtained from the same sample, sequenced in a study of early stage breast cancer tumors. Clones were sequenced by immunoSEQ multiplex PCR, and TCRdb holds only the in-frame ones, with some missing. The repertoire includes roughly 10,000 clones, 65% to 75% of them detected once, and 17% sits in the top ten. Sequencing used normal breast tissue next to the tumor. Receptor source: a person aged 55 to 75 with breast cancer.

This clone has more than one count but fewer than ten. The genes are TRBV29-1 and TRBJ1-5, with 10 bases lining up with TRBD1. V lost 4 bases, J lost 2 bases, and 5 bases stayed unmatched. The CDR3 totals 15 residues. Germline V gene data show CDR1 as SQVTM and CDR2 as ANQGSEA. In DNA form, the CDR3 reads TGCAGCGTTGGGGAGGGGACAGGGGGCAATCAGCCCCAGCATTTT. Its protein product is CSVGEGTGGNQPQHF.

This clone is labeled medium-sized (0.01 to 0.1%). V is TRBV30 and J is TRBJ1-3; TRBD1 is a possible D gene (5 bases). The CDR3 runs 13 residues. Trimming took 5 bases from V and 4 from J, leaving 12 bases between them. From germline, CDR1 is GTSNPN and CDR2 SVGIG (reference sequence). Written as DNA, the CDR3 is TGTGCCTGGGAGGACATGCTAGGAAACACCATATATTTT. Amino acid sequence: CAWEDMLGNTIYF.

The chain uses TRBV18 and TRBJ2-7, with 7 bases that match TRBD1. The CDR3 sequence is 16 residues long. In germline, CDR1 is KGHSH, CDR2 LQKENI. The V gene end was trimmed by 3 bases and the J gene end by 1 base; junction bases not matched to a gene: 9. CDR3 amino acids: CASSPSGQAGSYEQYF. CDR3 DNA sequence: TGTGCCAGCTCACCCTCCGGACAGGCCGGGTCCTACGAGCAGTACTTC.

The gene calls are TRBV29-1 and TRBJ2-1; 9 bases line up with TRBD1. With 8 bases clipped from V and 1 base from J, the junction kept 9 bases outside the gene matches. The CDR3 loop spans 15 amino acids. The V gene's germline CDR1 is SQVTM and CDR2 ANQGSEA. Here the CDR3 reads CSTPGGQGSYNEQFF. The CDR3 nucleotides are TGCAGCACCCCGGGTGGACAGGGGTCCTACAATGAGCAGTTCTTC.

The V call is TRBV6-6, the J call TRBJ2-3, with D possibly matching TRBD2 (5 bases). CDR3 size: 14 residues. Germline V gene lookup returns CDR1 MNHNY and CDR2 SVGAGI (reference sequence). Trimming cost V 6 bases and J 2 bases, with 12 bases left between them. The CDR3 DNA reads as TGTGCCAGCAGGAGAGAAGGACTCACAGATACGCAGTATTTT. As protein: CASRREGLTDTQYF.

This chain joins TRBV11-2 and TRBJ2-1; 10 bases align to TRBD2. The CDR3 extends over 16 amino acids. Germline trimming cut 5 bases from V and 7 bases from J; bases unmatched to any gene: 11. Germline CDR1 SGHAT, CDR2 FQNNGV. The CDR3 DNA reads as TGTGCCAGCAGCCCCCAAATAGCGGGAGGTGGAAATGAGCAGTTCTTC. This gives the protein CASSPQIAGGGNEQFF.

CDR3 protein: CASSPVLAGGNSGANVLTF. The CDR3 nucleotides read TGCGCCAGCAGCCCAGTGCTAGCGGGAGGGAACTCTGGGGCCAACGTCCTGACTTTC. V and J are TRBV5-1 and TRBJ2-6, with 12 bases lining up with TRBD2. The V segment lost 4 bases and the J segment 0 bases; nucleotides outside the gene matches: 8. The CDR3 is made up of 19 amino acids. The germline V gene has CDR1 SGHRS and CDR2 YFSETQ.

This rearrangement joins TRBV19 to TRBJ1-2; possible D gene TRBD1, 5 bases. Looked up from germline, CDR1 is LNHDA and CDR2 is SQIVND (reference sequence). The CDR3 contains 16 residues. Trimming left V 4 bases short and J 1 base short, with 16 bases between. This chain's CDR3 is CASSKPNRDYNYGYTF. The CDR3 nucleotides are TGTGCCAGTAGTAAGCCCAACCGGGACTATAACTATGGCTACACCTTC.